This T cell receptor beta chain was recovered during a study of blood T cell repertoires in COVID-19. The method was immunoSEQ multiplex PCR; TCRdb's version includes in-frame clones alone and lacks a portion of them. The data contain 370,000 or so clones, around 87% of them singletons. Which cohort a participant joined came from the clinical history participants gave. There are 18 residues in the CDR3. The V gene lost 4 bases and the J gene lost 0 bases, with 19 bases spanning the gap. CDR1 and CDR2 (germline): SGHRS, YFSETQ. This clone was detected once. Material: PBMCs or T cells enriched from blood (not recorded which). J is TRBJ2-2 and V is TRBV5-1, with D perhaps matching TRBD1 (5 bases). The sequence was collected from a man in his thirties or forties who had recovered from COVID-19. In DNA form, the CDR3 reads TGCGCCAGCAGCGGATGGGGTGACAGTCACTCGAACACCGGGGAGCTGTTTTTT. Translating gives CASSGWGDSHSNTGELFF.